Here is one T cell receptor beta chain with its context. CD45RO-negative CD8 cells positively selected for CCR7 made up the naive population, which excluded terminally differentiated effector memory CD45RA+ cells. The data are from a study of shared clonotypes between healthy human individuals. The V and J ends lost 3 bases and 3 bases, in that order; junction bases with no gene match: 14. This CDR3 is built from 18 residues. CDR1 and CDR2 (germline): SGHVS, FNYEAQ. Each cell subset's genomic DNA was divided evenly among several immunoSEQ plates. The assay was immunoSEQ multiplex PCR, and TCRdb's table has in-frame clones only and misses some. The sample includes under 1 million clones, about 92% seen only once; the top ten take 24%.

The sequenced material came from naive CD8+ T cells sorted from blood. The chain employs TRBV7-6 and TRBJ2-1; 7 positions match TRBD1. The sequence was collected from a young man in good health. For the CDR3, the DNA is TGTGCCAGCAGCTTGGGCCCTCCTCCGGGACAGATCTACAATGAGCAGTTCTTC. It translates to CASSLGPPPGQIYNEQFF.